Detailed here is one T cell receptor beta chain. Its antigen is as yet unknown. CDR1 is LNHNV and CDR2 is YYDKDF in the germline V gene (reference sequence). Between the trimmed V and J ends, which lost 1 base and 2 bases, there was a span of 6 bases. The CDR3 runs 14 residues. Produced via immunoSEQ multiplex PCR; TCRdb's table is partial and in-frame only. The table includes about 95,000 clones, roughly four fifths detected once. The record originates from a study of CD8 T cell repertoires and HIV-1 epitope variants. Looking at the study overall: Twenty-five autologous and known Gag and Nef epitope variant peptides each stimulated T cells separately. An uncultured baseline aliquot held 1M T cells.

Study findings and constraints: Eight or nine antigen-specific TCR beta clonotypes were found; roughly six seemed cross-reactive to variants. This assay reports beta chains of antigen-expanded cells, not T cell function.

The material sequenced was uncultured baseline CD8+ T cells from peripheral blood mononuclear cells (PBMCs). The clonotype was recovered from a male donor with HIV. The chain has TRBV15 and TRBJ1-3, with D tentatively TRBD1 (6 bases). The CDR3 is CATSRAGAGNTIYF. The DNA for the CDR3 is TGTGCCACCAGCAGAGCAGGGGCTGGAAACACCATATATTTT.